The 16 T cell receptor beta chains below all came from one sample that was sequenced in a study of early T cells in non-severe SARS-CoV-2 infection (TCRdb year 2021). The library was built by means of 5' RACE. The reads were generated on a NextSeq 500. TCRdb passed the public sequencing reads through fastp at Q25 and MiXCR, retaining productive beta sequences. Each entry is one CDR3 protein sequence, shown with its most common DNA and genes. The sample records approximately 97,000 distinct CDR3 sequences, about 11% of which are singletons. The top ten clonotypes cover roughly 4.5% of the sample. This material consisted of whole blood, taken at baseline. The source of these receptors is an adult who was a healthcare worker with PCR-confirmed SARS-CoV-2 infection or an uninfected control (not recorded which).

This clonotype was seen repeatedly, ten times or more. This chain connects TRBV5-1 to TRBJ1-1; TRBD1 might be the D (5 bases). The ends were cut back, 0 bases at V and 1 base at J, with 10 bases in the middle. The CDR3 has 15 amino acids. CDR1 is SGHRS and CDR2 is YFSETQ in the germline V gene. The CDR3 loop is CASSLARGTNTEAFF. The CDR3 nucleotides are TGCGCCAGCAGCTTGGCGAGGGGCACGAACACTGAAGCTTTCTTT.

This CDR3 reads CASWNRGTNEKLFF. CDR3 coding DNA: TGTGCCAGCTGGAACAGGGGAACTAATGAAAAACTGTTTTTT. The chain links TRBV6-5 to TRBJ1-4; 7 nucleotides align to TRBD1. This CDR3 is 14 amino acids long. In germline, CDR1 is MNHEY, CDR2 SVGAGI. Trimming at V came to 8 bases and at J to 1 base, leaving 4 bases not matched to a gene.

This clonotype has only a few counts. This chain uses TRBV20-1 with TRBJ2-5; 8 nucleotides agree with TRBD2. The CDR3 contains 15 residues. Germline V gene data show CDR1 as DFQATT and CDR2 as SNEGSKA (reference sequence). V dropped 1 base and J dropped 5; count of bases not matched to a gene: 9. CDR3 residues: CSARGGGAGVETQYF. For the CDR3, the DNA is TGCAGTGCTAGAGGGGGGGGAGCGGGAGTTGAGACCCAGTACTTC.

This clonotype appeared many times. The rearrangement uses TRBV7-2 and TRBJ1-6; D remains unclear. CDR3 size: 17 residues. Per the germline V gene, CDR1 is SGHTA and CDR2 is FQGNSA. Between the trimmed V and J ends, which lost 2 bases and 0 bases, there was a span of 11 bases. The DNA of the CDR3 is TGTGCCAGCAGCTTATTATTCCAGACCTCCTATAATTCACCCCTCCACTTT. Translating it yields CASSLLFQTSYNSPLHF.

This clonotype was detected ten times or more. The J gene is TRBJ2-1, the V gene TRBV18, with D perhaps TRBD1 or TRBD2 (5 bases each). V shed 6 bases and J shed 8 bases, with 14 bases lying between them. CDR3 size: 13 residues. Germline V gene data show CDR1 as KGHSH and CDR2 as LQKENI. CDR3 DNA: TGTGCCAGCTCCCCTCGGGAAGGGGATGAGCAGTTCTTC. Translating gives CASSPREGDEQFF.

This clonotype was recorded only once. The chain carries TRBV12-3 or TRBV12-4 and TRBJ2-7; D not resolved. V was clipped by 7 bases and J by 2 bases, with 21 bases between them. The CDR3 totals 16 residues. DNA for the CDR3: TGTGCCAGCATCCGCCGTATGGCCAGATTAACCTACGAGCAGTACTTC. Translation: CASIRRMARLTYEQYF.

This clonotype has just a few counts. CDR3 residues: CASSQDLLAGGPGETQYF. Written as DNA, the CDR3 is TGCGCCAGCAGCCAAGATTTACTAGCGGGAGGGCCGGGTGAGACCCAGTACTTC. This sequence joins TRBV4-3 and TRBJ2-5, with 13 bases fitting TRBD2. CDR3 length: 18 residues. J was trimmed by 5 bases and V by 0 bases; bases with no gene match: 9. Germline-derived CDR1 and CDR2 are LGHNA and YSLEER.

This clonotype has just a few counts. The gene calls are TRBV20-1 and TRBJ2-3; 10 positions match TRBD2. The CDR3 consists of 15 residues. J gave up 3 bases and V 1 base, and 4 bases lay outside the gene matches. Germline CDR1 reads DFQATT; CDR2 reads SNEGSKA (reference sequence). The CDR3 loop reads CSARVPLAGTDTQYF. CDR3 DNA sequence: TGCAGTGCTAGAGTACCACTAGCGGGGACAGATACGCAGTATTTT.

This clonotype showed up just a few times. CDR3 in DNA: TGTGCCAGTAGTCCCAGGTGGCAGAAGAAGAAAAAGGACTACGAGCAGTACTTC. Its translation is CASSPRWQKKKKDYEQYF. V is TRBV19 and J is TRBJ2-7; D unclear. The CDR3 is made up of 18 amino acids. V was clipped by 5 bases and J by 3 bases, with 26 bases between them. CDR1 is LNHDA, CDR2 SQIVND, per germline (reference sequence).

The chain uses TRBV5-8 and TRBJ2-3, with 9 bases fitting TRBD2. Trimming cost V 1 base and J 2 bases; bases outside gene matches: 5. CDR3 size: 16 residues. Germline CDR1 is SGHTS and CDR2 is YDEGEE. The DNA for the CDR3 is TGTGCCAGCAGCTTGAAGCGGGGGGTGCTCACAGATACGCAGTATTTT. The encoded protein is CASSLKRGVLTDTQYF.

The CDR3 loop reads CASSLRQRGASYEQYF. DNA of the CDR3: TGTGCCAGCAGCTTGAGGCAGAGGGGGGCCTCCTACGAGCAGTACTTC. V is TRBV5-5 and J is TRBJ2-7; D possibly matches TRBD1 or TRBD2 (6 bases each). CDR1 SGHKS and CDR2 YYEKEE come from the germline V gene (reference sequence). Trimming pared 1 base from V and 0 bases from J, leaving 14 bases between. The CDR3 is 16 residues long.

This clonotype was recorded at least ten times. This chain links TRBV6-5 with TRBJ2-3; D uncertain. The CDR3 spans 13 residues. The V gene lost 5 bases and the J gene lost 1 base, with 7 bases spanning the gap. Germline V gives CDR1 MNHEY, CDR2 SVGAGI. In DNA, the CDR3 is TGTGCCAGCAGTCGGGCTCGCACAGATACGCAGTATTTT. Translating gives CASSRARTDTQYF.

In its sample, this clonotype was seen a few times. The chain employs TRBV20-1 and TRBJ1-4, with 7 bases identical to TRBD1. Germline values: CDR1 DFQATT, CDR2 SNEGSKA (reference sequence). CDR3 size: 14 residues. With V trimmed by 0 bases and J by 7 bases, 5 bases remained unmatched. The CDR3 sequence: CSARETGSAEKLFF. For the CDR3, the DNA is TGCAGTGCTAGAGAGACAGGGTCAGCTGAAAAACTGTTTTTT.

The chain combines TRBV3-1 with TRBJ2-3; D ambiguous. V lost 0 bases, J lost 2 bases, and 9 bases lay in between. Germline V gene data show CDR1 as LGHDT and CDR2 as YNNKEL (reference sequence). CDR3 length: 15 residues. This CDR3 reads CASSQDRAFTDTQYF. CDR3 nucleotides: TGTGCCAGCAGCCAAGACCGAGCTTTCACAGATACGCAGTATTTT.

This clonotype was counted between two and nine times. The chain uses TRBV24-1 and TRBJ1-1; D is ambiguous. Per the germline V gene, CDR1 is KGHDR and CDR2 is SFDVKD. This CDR3 is built from 12 residues. The germline V and J ends were trimmed by 6 bases and 4 bases, with 8 bases remaining between them. For the CDR3, the DNA is TGTGCCACCAGTAAGTCTTTCACTGAAGCTTTCTTT. Amino acids: CATSKSFTEAFF.

The CDR3 coding sequence is TGTGCCAGCAGCTTAGGCAGGGCGAGTGGCTACACCTTC. Translation: CASSLGRASGYTF. V and J are TRBV7-9 and TRBJ1-2; D is perhaps TRBD1 (5 bases). There are 13 residues in the CDR3. Trimming took 1 base from V and 7 from J, leaving 10 bases between them. Germline V gene lookup returns CDR1 SEHNR and CDR2 FQNEAQ (reference sequence). The variable domain in full, with the rest retrieved from reference TRBV7-9 and TRBJ1-2, is DTGVSQNPRHKITKRGQNVTFRCDPISEHNRLYWYRQTLGQGPEFLTYFQNEAQLEKSRLLSDRFSAERPKGSFSTLEIQRTEQGDSAMYLCASSLGRASGYTFGSGTRLTVV.